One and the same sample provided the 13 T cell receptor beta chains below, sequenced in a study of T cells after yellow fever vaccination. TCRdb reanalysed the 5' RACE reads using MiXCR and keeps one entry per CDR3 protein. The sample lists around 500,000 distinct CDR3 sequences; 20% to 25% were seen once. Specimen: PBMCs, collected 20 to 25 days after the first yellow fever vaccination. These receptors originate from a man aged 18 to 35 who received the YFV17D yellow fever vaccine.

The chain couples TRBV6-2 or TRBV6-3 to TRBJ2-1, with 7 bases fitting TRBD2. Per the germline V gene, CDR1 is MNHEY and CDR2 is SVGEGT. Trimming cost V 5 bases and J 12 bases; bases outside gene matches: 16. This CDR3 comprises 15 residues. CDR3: CASSPTGGGATGQFF. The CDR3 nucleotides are TGTGCCAGCAGTCCCACGGGCGGGGGAGCCACCGGGCAGTTCTTC.

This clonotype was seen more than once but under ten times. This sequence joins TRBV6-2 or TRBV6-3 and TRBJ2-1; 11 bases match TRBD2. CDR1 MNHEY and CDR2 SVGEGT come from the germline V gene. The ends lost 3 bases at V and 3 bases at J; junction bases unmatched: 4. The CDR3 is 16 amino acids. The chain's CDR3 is CASSYTSGGIYNEQFF. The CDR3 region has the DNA TGTGCCAGCAGTTATACTAGCGGGGGTATCTACAATGAGCAGTTCTTC.

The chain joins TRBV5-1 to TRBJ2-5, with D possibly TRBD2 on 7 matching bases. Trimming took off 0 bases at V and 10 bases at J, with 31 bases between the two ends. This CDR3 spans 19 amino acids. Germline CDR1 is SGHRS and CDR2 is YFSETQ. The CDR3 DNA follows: TGCGCCAGCAGCTTGGGAGGGGGACTGAGGGGACTACCGGACCCCGACCAGTACTTC. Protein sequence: CASSLGGGLRGLPDPDQYF.

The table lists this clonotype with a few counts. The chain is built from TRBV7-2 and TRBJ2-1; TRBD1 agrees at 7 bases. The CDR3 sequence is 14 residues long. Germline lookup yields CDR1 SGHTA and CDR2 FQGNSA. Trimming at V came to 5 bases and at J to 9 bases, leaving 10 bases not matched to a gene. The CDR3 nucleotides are TGTGCCAGCAGCCGACAGACAGGGATGTTTGAGCAGTTCTTC. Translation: CASSRQTGMFEQFF.

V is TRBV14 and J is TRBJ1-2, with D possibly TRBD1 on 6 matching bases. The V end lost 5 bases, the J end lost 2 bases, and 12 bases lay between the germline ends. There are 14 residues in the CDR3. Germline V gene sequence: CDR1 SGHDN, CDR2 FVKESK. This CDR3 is CASSAPGTNYGYTF. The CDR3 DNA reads TGTGCCAGCAGCGCACCCGGGACAAACTATGGCTACACCTTC.

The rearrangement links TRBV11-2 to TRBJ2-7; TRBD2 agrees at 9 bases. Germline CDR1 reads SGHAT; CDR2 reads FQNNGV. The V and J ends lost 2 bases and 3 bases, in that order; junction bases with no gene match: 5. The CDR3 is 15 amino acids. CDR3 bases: TGTGCCAGCAGCTTACTGTATAGCGGGGGCTACGAGCAGTACTTC. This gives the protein CASSLLYSGGYEQYF. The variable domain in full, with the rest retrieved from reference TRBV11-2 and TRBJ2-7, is EAGVAQSPRYKIIEKRQSVAFWCNPISGHATLYWYQQILGQGPKLLIQFQNNGVVDDSQLPKDRFSAERLKGVDSTLKIQPAKLEDSAVYLCASSLLYSGGYEQYFGPGTRLTVT.

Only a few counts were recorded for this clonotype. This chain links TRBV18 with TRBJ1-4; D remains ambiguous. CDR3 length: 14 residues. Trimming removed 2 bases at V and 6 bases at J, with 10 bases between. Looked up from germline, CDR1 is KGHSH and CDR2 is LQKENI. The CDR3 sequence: CASSPGYTDEKLFF. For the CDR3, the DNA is TGTGCCAGCTCACCAGGGTATACGGATGAAAAACTGTTTTTT. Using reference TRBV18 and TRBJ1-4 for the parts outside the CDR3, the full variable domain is NAGVMQNPRHLVRRRGQEARLRCSPMKGHSHVYWYRQLPEEGLKFMVYLQKENIIDESGMPKERFSAEFPKEGPSILRIQQVVRGDSAAYFCASSPGYTDEKLFFGSGTQLSVL.

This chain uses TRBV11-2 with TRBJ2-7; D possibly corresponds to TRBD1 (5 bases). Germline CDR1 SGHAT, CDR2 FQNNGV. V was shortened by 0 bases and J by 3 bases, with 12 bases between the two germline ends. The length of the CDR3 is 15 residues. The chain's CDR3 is CASSLEQAGFYEQYF. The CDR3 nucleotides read TGTGCCAGCAGCTTAGAACAGGCAGGGTTCTACGAGCAGTACTTC.

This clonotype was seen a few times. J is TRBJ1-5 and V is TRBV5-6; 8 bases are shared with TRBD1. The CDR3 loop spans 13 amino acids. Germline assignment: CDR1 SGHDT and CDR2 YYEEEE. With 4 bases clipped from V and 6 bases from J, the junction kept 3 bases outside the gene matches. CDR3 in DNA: TGTGCCAGCAGCAGGACAGGGAGTCAGCCCCAGCATTTT. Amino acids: CASSRTGSQPQHF.

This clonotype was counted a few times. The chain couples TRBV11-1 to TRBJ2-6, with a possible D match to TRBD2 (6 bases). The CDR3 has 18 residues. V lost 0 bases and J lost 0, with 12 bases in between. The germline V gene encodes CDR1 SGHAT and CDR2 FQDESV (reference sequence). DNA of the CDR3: TGTGCCAGCAGCTTAGCATGGGCGGAGGGCTCTGGGGCCAACGTCCTGACTTTC. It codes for CASSLAWAEGSGANVLTF.

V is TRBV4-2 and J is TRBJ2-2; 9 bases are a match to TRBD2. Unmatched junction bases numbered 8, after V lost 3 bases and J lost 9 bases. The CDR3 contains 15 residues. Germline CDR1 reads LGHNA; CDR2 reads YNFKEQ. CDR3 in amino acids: CASSQARGGAWELFF. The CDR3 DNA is TGTGCCAGCAGCCAGGCGCGCGGGGGGGCGTGGGAGCTGTTTTTT.

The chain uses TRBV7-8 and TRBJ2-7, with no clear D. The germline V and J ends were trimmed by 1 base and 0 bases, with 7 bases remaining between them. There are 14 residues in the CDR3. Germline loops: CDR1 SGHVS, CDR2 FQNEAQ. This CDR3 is CASSLENYSYEQYV. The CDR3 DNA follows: TGTGCCAGCAGCTTAGAAAACTACTCCTACGAGCAGTACGTC.

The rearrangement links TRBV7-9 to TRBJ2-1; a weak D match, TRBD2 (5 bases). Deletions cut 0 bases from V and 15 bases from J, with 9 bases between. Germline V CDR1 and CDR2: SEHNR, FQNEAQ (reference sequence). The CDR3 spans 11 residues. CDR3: CASSLAGAGFF. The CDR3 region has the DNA TGTGCCAGCAGCTTAGCGGGCGCGGGGTTCTTC.